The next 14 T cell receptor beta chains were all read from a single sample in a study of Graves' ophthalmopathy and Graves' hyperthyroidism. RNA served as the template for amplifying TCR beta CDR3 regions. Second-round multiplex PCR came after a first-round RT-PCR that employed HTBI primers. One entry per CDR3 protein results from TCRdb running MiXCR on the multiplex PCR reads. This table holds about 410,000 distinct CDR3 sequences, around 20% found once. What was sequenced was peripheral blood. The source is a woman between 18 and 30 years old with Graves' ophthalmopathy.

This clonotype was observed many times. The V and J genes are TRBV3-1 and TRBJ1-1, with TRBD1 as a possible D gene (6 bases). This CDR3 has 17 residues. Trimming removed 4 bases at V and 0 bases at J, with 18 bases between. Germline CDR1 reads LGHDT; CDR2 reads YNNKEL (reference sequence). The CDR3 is CASSPPLDSVLNTEAFF. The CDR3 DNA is TGTGCCAGCAGCCCTCCCTTGGACAGCGTCCTGAACACTGAAGCTTTCTTT.

The CDR3 sequence: CSATGGVYGYTF. CDR3 DNA sequence: TGCAGTGCTACAGGGGGCGTATATGGCTACACCTTC. The chain recombines TRBV20-1 with TRBJ1-2, with 8 bases matching TRBD1. Germline trimming cut 4 bases from V and 5 bases from J; bases unmatched to any gene: 3. From germline, CDR1 is DFQATT and CDR2 SNEGSKA (reference sequence). The CDR3 covers 12 residues.

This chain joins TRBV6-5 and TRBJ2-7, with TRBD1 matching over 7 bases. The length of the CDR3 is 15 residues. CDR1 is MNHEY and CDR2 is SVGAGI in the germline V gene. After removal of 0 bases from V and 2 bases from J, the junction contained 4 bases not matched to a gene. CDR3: CASSYSRQGTYEQYF. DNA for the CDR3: TGTGCCAGCAGTTACTCGAGACAGGGCACCTACGAGCAGTACTTC.

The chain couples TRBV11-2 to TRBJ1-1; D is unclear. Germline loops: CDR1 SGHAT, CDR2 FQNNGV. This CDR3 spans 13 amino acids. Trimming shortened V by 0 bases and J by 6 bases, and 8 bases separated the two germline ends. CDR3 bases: TGTGCCAGCAGCTTAGATCTCGTTTCTGAAGCTTTCTTT. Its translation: CASSLDLVSEAFF.

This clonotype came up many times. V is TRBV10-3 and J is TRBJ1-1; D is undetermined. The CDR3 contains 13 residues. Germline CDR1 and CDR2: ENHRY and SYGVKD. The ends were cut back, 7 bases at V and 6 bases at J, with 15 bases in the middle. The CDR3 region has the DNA TGTGCCATCACCGGTGGGTTCCCTCCTGAAGCTTTCTTT. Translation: CAITGGFPPEAFF.

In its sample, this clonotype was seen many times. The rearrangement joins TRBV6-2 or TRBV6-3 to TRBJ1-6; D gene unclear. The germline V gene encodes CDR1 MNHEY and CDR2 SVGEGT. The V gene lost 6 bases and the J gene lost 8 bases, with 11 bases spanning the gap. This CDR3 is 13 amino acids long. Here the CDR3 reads CASRQTRDSPLHF. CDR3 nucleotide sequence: TGTGCCAGCAGACAGACGAGAGATTCACCCCTCCACTTT.

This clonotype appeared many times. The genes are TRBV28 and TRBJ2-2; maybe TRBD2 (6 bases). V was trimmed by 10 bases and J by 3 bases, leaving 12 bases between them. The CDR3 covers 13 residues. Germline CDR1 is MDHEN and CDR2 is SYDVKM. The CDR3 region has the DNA TGTGCCACCACGGGGGATTACACCGGGGAGCTGTTTTTT. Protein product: CATTGDYTGELFF.

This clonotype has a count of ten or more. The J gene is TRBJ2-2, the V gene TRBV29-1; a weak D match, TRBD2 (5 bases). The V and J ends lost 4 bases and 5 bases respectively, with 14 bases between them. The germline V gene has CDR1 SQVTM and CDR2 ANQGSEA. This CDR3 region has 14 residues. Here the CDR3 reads CSVVSTGKTGELFF. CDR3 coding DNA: TGCAGCGTTGTTTCTACGGGAAAAACCGGGGAGCTGTTTTTT.

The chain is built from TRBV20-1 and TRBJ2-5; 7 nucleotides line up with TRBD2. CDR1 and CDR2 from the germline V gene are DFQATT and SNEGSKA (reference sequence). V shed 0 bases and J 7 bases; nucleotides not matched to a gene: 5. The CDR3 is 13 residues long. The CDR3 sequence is CSARETGRGTQYF. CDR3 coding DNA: TGCAGTGCTAGAGAGACTGGGAGGGGGACCCAGTACTTC.

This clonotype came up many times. The CDR3 spells CASSARRAGAADQPQHF. The DNA of the CDR3 is TGCGCCAGCAGTGCCCGCCGAGCAGGAGCCGCGGATCAGCCCCAGCATTTT. V usage is TRBV10-2 and J usage is TRBJ1-5; D is ambiguous. Germline V CDR1 and CDR2: WSHSY, SAAADI. The CDR3 has 17 amino acids. With 4 bases removed from V and 5 bases from J, the gap between germline ends came to 21 bases.

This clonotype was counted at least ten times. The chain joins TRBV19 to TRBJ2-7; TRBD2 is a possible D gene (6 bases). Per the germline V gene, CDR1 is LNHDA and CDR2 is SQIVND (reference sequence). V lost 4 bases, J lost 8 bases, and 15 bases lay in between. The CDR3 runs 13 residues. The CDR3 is CASSTLGGNQQYF. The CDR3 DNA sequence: TGTGCCAGTAGTACCCTGGGGGGAAACCAGCAGTACTTC.

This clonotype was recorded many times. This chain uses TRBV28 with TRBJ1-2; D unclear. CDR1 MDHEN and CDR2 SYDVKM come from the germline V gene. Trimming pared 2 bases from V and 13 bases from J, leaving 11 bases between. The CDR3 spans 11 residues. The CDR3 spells CASSLGLVATF. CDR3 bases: TGTGCCAGCAGTTTAGGGTTGGTCGCCACCTTC.

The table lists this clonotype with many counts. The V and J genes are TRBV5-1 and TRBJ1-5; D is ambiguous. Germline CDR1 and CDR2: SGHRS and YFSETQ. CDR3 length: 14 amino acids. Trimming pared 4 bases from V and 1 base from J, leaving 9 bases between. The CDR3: CASSLSHSNQPQHF. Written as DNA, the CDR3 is TGCGCCAGCAGCCTCTCGCACAGCAATCAGCCCCAGCATTTT.

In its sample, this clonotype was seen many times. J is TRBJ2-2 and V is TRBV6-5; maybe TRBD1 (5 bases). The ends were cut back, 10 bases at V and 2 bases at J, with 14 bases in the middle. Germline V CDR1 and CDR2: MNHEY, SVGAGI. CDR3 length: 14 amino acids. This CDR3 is CAIRQSLNTGELFF. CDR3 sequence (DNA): TGTGCCATCCGACAGAGTCTAAACACCGGGGAGCTGTTTTTT.